The sample holds a few counts of the clone carrying this T cell receptor beta chain. These data originate in a study of molecular identifiers for immune sequencing clone quantification. TCRdb ran MiXCR on the PCR reads and lists one entry per CDR3 protein. The repertoire has fewer than 350,000 distinct CDR3 sequences, about 22% of them found once; the top ten carry approximately 0.8%. The V end lost 0 bases, the J end lost 3 bases, and 8 bases lay between the germline ends. CDR1 and CDR2 from the germline V gene are LGHNA and YSLEER. CDR3 length: 15 amino acids. This receptor was taken from a human donor in good health. Some libraries in this study had Jurkat cell RNA spiked in. This chain uses TRBV4-3 with TRBJ2-2; D is possibly TRBD2 (5 bases). The sequencing input was naive CD8+ T cells from blood, with Jurkat cell RNA spiked in. Subset noted: FACS-sorted CD8+CD4-CCR7+CD45RA+ naive T cells. The DNA of the CDR3 is TGCGCCAGCAGCCAAGAGAGGGTATACACCGGGGAGCTGTTTTTT. It encodes CASSQERVYTGELFF.